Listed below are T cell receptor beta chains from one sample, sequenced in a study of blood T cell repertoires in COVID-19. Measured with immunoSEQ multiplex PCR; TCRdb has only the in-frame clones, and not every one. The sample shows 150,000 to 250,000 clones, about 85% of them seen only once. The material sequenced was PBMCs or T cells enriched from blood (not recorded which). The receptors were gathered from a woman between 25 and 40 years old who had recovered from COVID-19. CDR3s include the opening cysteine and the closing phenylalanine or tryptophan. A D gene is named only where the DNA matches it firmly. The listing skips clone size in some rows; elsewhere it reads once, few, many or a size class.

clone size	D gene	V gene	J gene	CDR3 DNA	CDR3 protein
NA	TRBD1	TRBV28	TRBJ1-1	TGTGCCAGCAGTCCCCCACAGGGGGGGAACACTGAAGCTTTCTTT	CASSPPQGGNTEAFF
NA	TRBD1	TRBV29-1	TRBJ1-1	TGCAGCGTGAACAGGGGGACGGAGAACACTGAAGCTTTCTTT	CSVNRGTENTEAFF
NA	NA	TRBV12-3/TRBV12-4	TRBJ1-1	TGTGCCAGCAGTTCTTGGGCGAAGGCTGAAGCTTTCTTT	CASSSWAKAEAFF
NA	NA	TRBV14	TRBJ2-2	TGTGCCAGCAGGAGGGACATATTCACCGGGAAGCTGTTTTTT	CASRRDIFTGKLFF
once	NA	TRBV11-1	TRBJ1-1	TGTGCCAGCAGCCGATTGGGCCTCATCGGTAACACTGAAGCTTTCTTT	CASSRLGLIGNTEAFF
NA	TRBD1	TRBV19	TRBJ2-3	TGTGCCAGTAGTGTACAGGGGGCTGCAGATACGCAGTATTTT	CASSVQGAADTQYF
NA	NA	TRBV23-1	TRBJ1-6	TGCGCCAGCAGCCGCCCTCTACAGGTCGGATATTTGCCCCTCCACTTT	CASSRPLQVGYLPLHF
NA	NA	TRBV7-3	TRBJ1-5	TGTGCCAGCAGTCCCTCCGGAGATCAGCCCCAGCATTTT	CASSPSGDQPQHF
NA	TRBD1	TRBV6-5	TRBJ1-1	TGTGCCAGCAGCCGTGGACAGGGCACTGAAGCTTTCTTT	CASSRGQGTEAFF
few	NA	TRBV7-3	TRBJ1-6	TGTGCCAGCAGCTTATCAGGGGATAAAAATTCACCCCTCCACTTT	CASSLSGDKNSPLHF
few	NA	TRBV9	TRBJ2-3	TGTGCCAGCAGTCCTAGCCTAGGAACAGATACGCAGTATTTT	CASSPSLGTDTQYF
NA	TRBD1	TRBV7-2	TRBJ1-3	TGTGCCAGCCTAACGGAAGGGGGCCGCTCTGGAAACACCATATATTTT	CASLTEGGRSGNTIYF
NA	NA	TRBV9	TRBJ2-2	TGTGCCAGCAGCGCGGCGGGCGGGGAGCTGTTTTTT	CASSAAGGELFF
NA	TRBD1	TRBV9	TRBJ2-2	TGTGCCAGCAGTCAGGACAGGGCGAACACCGGGGAGCTGTTTTTT	CASSQDRANTGELFF
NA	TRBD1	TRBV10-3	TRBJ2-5	TGTGCCATCAGTGGACCCCGGGACAGGGGTTTTCGCAAACAAGAGACCCAGTACTTC	CAISGPRDRGFRKQETQYF
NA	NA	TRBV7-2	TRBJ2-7	TGTGCCAGCAGCTTAATAAACACCTACGAGCAGTACTTC	CASSLINTYEQYF
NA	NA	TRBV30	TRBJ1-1	TGTGCCTGGAGTGTCGGGGGATTGGAAGCTTTCTTT	CAWSVGGLEAFF
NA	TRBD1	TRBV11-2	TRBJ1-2	TGTGCCAGCAGCCCCCAACCCGGGACAGCGATGGGCTACACCTTC	CASSPQPGTAMGYTF
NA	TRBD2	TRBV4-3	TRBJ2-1	TGCGCCAGCAGCCAAGTATTTAGCGGGGGGGACAATGAGCAGTTCTTC	CASSQVFSGGDNEQFF
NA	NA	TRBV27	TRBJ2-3	TGTGCCAGCAGTTCATACAGGGTTGGTACGCAGTATTTT	CASSSYRVGTQYF
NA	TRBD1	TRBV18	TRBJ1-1	TGTGCCAGCTCACCTTTCGAATTGGGACAGCTGAACACTGAAGCTTTCTTT	CASSPFELGQLNTEAFF
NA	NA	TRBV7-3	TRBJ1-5	TGTGCCAGCAGCCTTTTAGGGGGTCAGCCCCAGCATTTT	CASSLLGGQPQHF
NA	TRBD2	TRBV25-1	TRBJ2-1	TGTGCCAGCAGTGGACTAGCGGGGGAGTTCTTC	CASSGLAGEFF
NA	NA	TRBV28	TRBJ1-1	TGTGCCAGCAGTTTACTCCGACCGTCGGGAGGTACTGAAGCTTTCTTT	CASSLLRPSGGTEAFF
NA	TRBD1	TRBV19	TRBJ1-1	TGTGCCAGTAGTACGGACAGGTTGAACACTGAAGCTTTCTTT	CASSTDRLNTEAFF
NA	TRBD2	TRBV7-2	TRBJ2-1	TGTGCCAGCAGCTTAGTAAGCAGCGGGACTCGTAGGGATGAGCAGTTCTTC	CASSLVSSGTRRDEQFF
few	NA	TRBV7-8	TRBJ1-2	TGTGCCAGCAGCCCCCGGGCCTTGGGAGAAGATGGCTACACCTTC	CASSPRALGEDGYTF
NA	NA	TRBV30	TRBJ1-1	TGTGCCTCCGAGTCATGGCGTAGCATGAGCACTGAAGCTTTCTTT	CASESWRSMSTEAFF
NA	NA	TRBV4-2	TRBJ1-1	TGTGCCAGCAGCCAAGCTGTCACAGGCCTTATGAACACTGAAGCTTTCTTT	CASSQAVTGLMNTEAFF
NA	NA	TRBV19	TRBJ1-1	TGTGCCAGTAGCCCCCAAGCTACCTTGAACACTGAAGCTTTCTTT	CASSPQATLNTEAFF
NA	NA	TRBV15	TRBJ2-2	TGTGCCACCAGCTGGACAGTCACGGCGAACACCGGGGAGCTGTTTTTT	CATSWTVTANTGELFF
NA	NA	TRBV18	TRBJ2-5	TGTGCCAGCTCACCACCGGAAAAATTAGAGACTCTGGGCCAAGAGACCCAGTACTTC	CASSPPEKLETLGQETQYF
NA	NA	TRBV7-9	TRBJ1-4	TGTGCCAGCAGCCAACAGGGATTTAATGAAAAACTGTTTTTT	CASSQQGFNEKLFF
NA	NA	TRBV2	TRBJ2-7	TGTGCCAGCAGTGAACAGGGAAGTTACTACGAGCAGTACTTC	CASSEQGSYYEQYF
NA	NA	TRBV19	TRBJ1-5	TGTGCCAGTAAGGACATACCGAAGATTCAGCCCCAGCATTTT	CASKDIPKIQPQHF
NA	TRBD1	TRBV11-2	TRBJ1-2	TGTGCCAGCAGCACAGACAGGGTGATTGGCTACACCTTC	CASSTDRVIGYTF
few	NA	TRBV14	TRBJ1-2	TGTGCCAGCAGCCAAGACCAGGGTTATGGCTACACCTTC	CASSQDQGYGYTF
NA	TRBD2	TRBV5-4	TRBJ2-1	TGTGCCAGCAGCCTCTCTAGCGGGCGCTCCTACAATGAGCAGTTCTTC	CASSLSSGRSYNEQFF
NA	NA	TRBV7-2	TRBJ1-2	TGTGCCAGCAGCTTAAAAACTCATTATGGCTACACCTTC	CASSLKTHYGYTF
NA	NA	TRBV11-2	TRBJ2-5	TGTGCCAGCAGCTTAGGACAGACCCAAGAGACCCAGTACTTC	CASSLGQTQETQYF
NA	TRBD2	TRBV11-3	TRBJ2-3	TGTGCCAGCAGCCTCCGGACTAGCGGGGGCACAGATACGCAGTATTTT	CASSLRTSGGTDTQYF
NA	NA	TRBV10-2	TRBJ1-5	TGCGCCAGCAGTGTTGCGGGGTCCCCCAATCAGCCCCAGCATTTT	CASSVAGSPNQPQHF
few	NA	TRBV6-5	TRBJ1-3	TGTGCCAGCAGTTACTCGGCAGGGTCTGGAAACACCATATATTTT	CASSYSAGSGNTIYF
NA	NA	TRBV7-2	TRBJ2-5	TGTGCCAGCAGCGTGCGTCAAGAGACCCAGTACTTC	CASSVRQETQYF
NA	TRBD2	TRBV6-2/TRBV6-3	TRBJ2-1	TGTGCCAGCAGTTATTCGATACTACTAGCGGGGGTCGATGAGCAGTTCTTC	CASSYSILLAGVDEQFF
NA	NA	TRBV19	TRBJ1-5	TGTGCCAGTAGTATTGTTCCCATGAGCAATCAGCCCCAGCATTTT	CASSIVPMSNQPQHF
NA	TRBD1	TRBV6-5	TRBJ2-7	TGTGCCAGCAGGACCGGGACAGGGGGCTACGAGCAGTACTTC	CASRTGTGGYEQYF
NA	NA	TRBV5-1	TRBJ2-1	TGCGCCAGCAGCCGGCGGGGCGATGAGCAGTTCTTC	CASSRRGDEQFF
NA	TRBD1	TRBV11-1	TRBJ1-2	TGTGCCAGCAGCTCAGGACAGGCAAACTATGGCTACACCTTC	CASSSGQANYGYTF
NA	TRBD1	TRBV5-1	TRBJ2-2	TGCGCCAGTTATTTACAGGGGACCGGGGAGCTGTTTTTT	CASYLQGTGELFF
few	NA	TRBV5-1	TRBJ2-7	TGCGCCAGCAGCCGGATCACAGGGCCGTCCTACGAGCAGTACTTC	CASSRITGPSYEQYF
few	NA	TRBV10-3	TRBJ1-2	TGTGCCATCAGTGAGGCAGTATACTATGGCTACACCTTC	CAISEAVYYGYTF
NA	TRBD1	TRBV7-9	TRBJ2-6	TGTGCCAGCAGCCGGACAGGGGTGGATGGGGCCAACGTCCTGACTTTC	CASSRTGVDGANVLTF
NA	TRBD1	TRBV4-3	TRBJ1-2	TGCGCCAGCAGCCAGATACCAGGGGGGACTAACTATGGCTACACCTTC	CASSQIPGGTNYGYTF
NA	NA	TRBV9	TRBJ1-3	TGTGCCAGCAGCGGAGATGGGGGGACCAGAAACACCATATATTTT	CASSGDGGTRNTIYF
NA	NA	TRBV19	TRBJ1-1	TGTGCCAGTAGTTCCCGGGGGGTTCGGGACACTGAAGCTTTCTTT	CASSSRGVRDTEAFF
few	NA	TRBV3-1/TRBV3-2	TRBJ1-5	TGTGCCAGCAGCCAACAGGGTCGGCAGCCCCAGCATTTT	CASSQQGRQPQHF